These 19 T cell receptor beta chains originate from one sample sequenced in a study of human T cells and chemical hapten exposure. TCRdb re-derived calls from the RACE reads in MiXCR, one entry per CDR3 protein. The sample has 80,000 to 100,000 distinct CDR3 sequences; approximately 9.7% are singletons. Time point defined: healthy volunteer bleed at 2 weeks. Before extraction, the whole blood was not fractionated, and total RNA was taken from it. Sequenced sample: whole blood. All receptors come from a female donor in good health. Some clones in this sample may be carry-over from other donors' samples.

There are many counts of this clonotype. The chain carries TRBV27 and TRBJ1-1; D is unclear. Deletions cut 4 bases from V and 6 bases from J, with 18 bases between. CDR1 is MNHEY, CDR2 SMNVEV, per germline (reference sequence). CDR3 length: 15 amino acids. In DNA form, the CDR3 reads TGTGCCAGCAGTTCCCACGTGGATCGTGTTGCTGAAGCTTTCTTT. This sequence encodes CASSSHVDRVAEAFF.

This clonotype is a singleton in its sample. The chain uses TRBV20-1 and TRBJ2-7; either TRBD1 or TRBD2 may fit D (5 bases each). Trimming took off 5 bases at V and 4 bases at J, with 15 bases between the two ends. The CDR3 has 13 amino acids. CDR1 is DFQATT and CDR2 is SNEGSKA in the germline V gene (reference sequence). The CDR3 bases are TGCAGTGCTGCCCGGGGTGGGGGATACGAGCAGTACTTC. Its translation: CSAARGGGYEQYF.

There are a few counts of this clonotype. This chain uses TRBV2 with TRBJ2-7; 10 bases line up with TRBD2. This CDR3 contains 14 residues. The germline gives CDR1 SNHLY, CDR2 FYNNEI. Trimming at V came to 4 bases and at J to 6 bases, leaving 6 bases not matched to a gene. CDR3 sequence reads: CASSVSSGSLEQYF. For the CDR3, the DNA is TGTGCCAGCAGTGTTTCTAGCGGGAGTCTCGAGCAGTACTTC.

Ten or more counts support this clonotype. The chain links TRBV5-4 to TRBJ2-2; 12 nucleotides match TRBD1. The CDR3 extends over 15 amino acids. Trimming cost V 6 bases and J 4 bases; bases outside gene matches: 4. Germline V gene data show CDR1 as SGHNT and CDR2 as YYREEE (reference sequence). CDR3 sequence (DNA): TGTGCCAGCACCCGGGACAGGGGGCCCACCGGGGAGCTGTTTTTT. Its translation: CASTRDRGPTGELFF. The entire variable domain, with the rest obtained from reference TRBV5-4 and TRBJ2-2, is as follows: ETGVTQSPTHLIKTRGQQVTLRCSSQSGHNTVSWYQQALGQGPQFIFQYYREEENGRGNFPPRFSGLQFPNYSSELNVNALELDDSALYLCASTRDRGPTGELFFGEGSRLTVL.

This clonotype is a singleton in its sample. The CDR3 here is CASSVGARGSSEQYF. The DNA for the CDR3 is TGTGCCAGCAGCGTAGGTGCCAGGGGATCGAGCGAGCAGTACTTC. The chain combines TRBV9 with TRBJ2-7; D may be TRBD1 (6 bases). Trimming took off 0 bases at V and 6 bases at J, with 16 bases between the two ends. The CDR3 runs to 15 residues. The germline CDR1 and CDR2 sequences are SGDLS and YYNGEE.

The sample holds many counts of this clonotype. The V gene is TRBV20-1, the J gene TRBJ2-3; 9 bases map to TRBD2. V was pared by 3 bases and J by 1 base, with 8 bases of the junction left unmatched. The germline V gene encodes CDR1 DFQATT and CDR2 SNEGSKA (reference sequence). The CDR3 covers 16 residues. CDR3: CSASLLGGRGTDTQYF. In DNA, the CDR3 is TGCAGTGCTAGTTTGCTGGGCGGGAGGGGCACAGATACGCAGTATTTT.

This clonotype was found many times. The J gene is TRBJ2-3, the V gene TRBV6-1, with 8 bases aligning to TRBD2. The germline V gene encodes CDR1 MNHNS and CDR2 SASEGT. The CDR3 has 16 amino acids. Unmatched junction bases numbered 10, after V lost 6 bases and J lost 2 bases. CDR3 in DNA: TGTGCCAGCAGCTTCGGGACTAGAGGTTCCACAGATACGCAGTATTTT. It codes for CASSFGTRGSTDTQYF.

This clonotype was picked up many times. This chain connects TRBV15 to TRBJ1-3; D not resolved. The CDR3 spans 14 residues. Germline assignment: CDR1 LNHNV and CDR2 YYDKDF (reference sequence). V lost 0 bases to trimming and J lost 0 bases, with 3 bases between them. The CDR3 region has the DNA TGTGCCACCAGCAGAGATCCCTCTGGAAACACCATATATTTT. It specifies CATSRDPSGNTIYF.

This clonotype was observed many times. V and J are TRBV12-3 or TRBV12-4 and TRBJ2-1; 8 positions match TRBD2. CDR3 size: 14 residues. Germline trimming cut 2 bases from V and 6 bases from J; bases unmatched to any gene: 3. CDR3 in DNA: TGTGCCAGCAGTTTACTGGGACTAGTCAATGAGCAGTTCTTC. Translating it yields CASSLLGLVNEQFF.

The rearrangement uses TRBV6-5 and TRBJ1-4; maybe TRBD1 (6 bases). The CDR3 covers 12 residues. Trimming cost V 8 bases and J 5 bases, with 9 bases left between them. Germline V lookup: CDR1 MNHEY, CDR2 SVGAGI. The CDR3 DNA follows: TGTGCCAGCGGGAGGGGGAATGAAAAACTGTTTTTT. Protein product: CASGRGNEKLFF.

This clonotype was detected a few times. This chain uses TRBV28 with TRBJ1-2; 7 bases fit TRBD1. Germline V gene lookup returns CDR1 MDHEN and CDR2 SYDVKM. The CDR3 consists of 15 residues. J was trimmed by 1 base and V by 6 bases; bases with no gene match: 8. CDR3: CASSIQGPLNYGYTF. CDR3 nucleotide sequence: TGTGCCAGCAGCATACAGGGGCCGCTTAACTATGGCTACACCTTC.

Many counts were recorded for this clonotype. The chain has TRBV12-3 or TRBV12-4 and TRBJ2-5; 8 nucleotides line up with TRBD2. V was pared by 0 bases and J by 4 bases, with 4 bases of the junction left unmatched. The length of the CDR3 is 15 residues. The CDR3 protein is CASSLAGTRAETQYF. As DNA, the CDR3 is TGTGCCAGCAGTTTAGCCGGGACTAGAGCAGAGACCCAGTACTTC.

On this clonotype: Just one base apart from a much larger clone, this may be a read error. This chain uses TRBV6-5 with TRBJ1-2; D unclear. Trimming took off 6 bases at V and 6 bases at J, with 11 bases between the two ends. The germline gives CDR1 MNHEY, CDR2 SVGAGI. The CDR3 is 12 amino acids. The DNA for the CDR3 is TGTGCCAGCAGGCGCGCATCCGATGGCTACACCTTC. It encodes CASRRASDGYTF.

In its sample, this clonotype was seen a few times. The CDR3 nucleotides read TGTGCCAAAACAAGGGTTAGGGGAGGAGAGACCCAGTACTTC. Amino acid sequence: CAKTRVRGGETQYF. The J gene is TRBJ2-5, the V gene TRBV21-1; TRBD2 is the table's D call, not checked against the DNA. TRBV21-1 is assigned pseudogene status. The CDR3 is 14 residues long.

This clonotype showed up many times. The chain recombines TRBV7-2 with TRBJ2-2, with D perhaps TRBD1 (6 bases). The V and J ends lost 3 bases and 1 base respectively, with 12 bases between them. Germline lookup yields CDR1 SGHTA and CDR2 FQGNSA. The CDR3 extends over 16 amino acids. The DNA for the CDR3 is TGTGCCAGCAGCTTCAGGGGAGTGGGGAACACCGGGGAGCTGTTTTTT. This sequence encodes CASSFRGVGNTGELFF.

In this sample, this clonotype turned up many times. The chain uses TRBV19 and TRBJ1-3; D is undetermined. V dropped 8 bases and J dropped 4 bases, with 12 bases sitting between them. Germline V gene lookup returns CDR1 LNHDA and CDR2 SQIVND (reference sequence). The CDR3 sequence is 13 residues long. The CDR3 is CASGTSRGNTIYF. The CDR3 DNA sequence: TGTGCCAGTGGAACCTCGAGGGGAAACACCATATATTTT.

This clonotype was recorded many times. V is TRBV20-1 and J is TRBJ2-3; 12 bases are a match to TRBD2. This CDR3 spans 16 amino acids. Trimming took 3 bases from V and 3 from J; bases not matched to a gene: 7. Looked up from germline, CDR1 is DFQATT and CDR2 is SNEGSKA (reference sequence). CDR3 DNA sequence: TGCAGTGCTAGTAGTCCTAGCGGGAGGGAAACAGATACGCAGTATTTT. Encoded protein: CSASSPSGRETDTQYF.

This clonotype appeared many times. The J gene is TRBJ1-2, the V gene TRBV9, with TRBD1 matching 12 bases. With 4 bases clipped from V and 8 bases from J, the junction kept 9 bases outside the gene matches. The germline V gene has CDR1 SGDLS and CDR2 YYNGEE. The CDR3 totals 15 residues. CDR3 region: CASSPGTGGAEGYTF. CDR3 in DNA: TGTGCCAGCAGCCCAGGGACAGGGGGCGCGGAAGGCTACACCTTC. The entire variable domain, with the rest obtained from reference TRBV9 and TRBJ1-2, is as follows: DSGVTQTPKHLITATGQRVTLRCSPRSGDLSVYWYQQSLDQGLQFLIQYYNGEERAKGNILERFSAQQFPDLHSELNLSSLELGDSALYFCASSPGTGGAEGYTFGSGTRLTVV.

The CDR3 sequence: CASSQEGGQGLSGPQHF. Written as DNA, the CDR3 is TGCGCCAGCAGCCAAGAGGGGGGACAGGGTTTATCTGGGCCCCAGCATTTT. The chain joins TRBV4-1 to TRBJ1-5; 9 bases map to TRBD1. The V and J ends lost 0 bases and 9 bases, in that order; junction bases with no gene match: 12. CDR1 and CDR2 from the germline V gene are MGHRA and YSYEKL. The CDR3 is 17 residues long.